The 25 T cell receptor beta chains below all came from one sample that was sequenced in a study of TIL therapy for anti-PD-1-resistant metastatic lung cancer. The time point denotes: pre-treatment sample, taken before nivolumab and TIL therapy. The libraries were made with immunoSEQ v3. The method was immunoSEQ multiplex PCR; TCRdb's version includes in-frame clones alone and lacks a portion of them. This table holds about 21,000 clones, more than 65% found once. This specimen was blood, taken at baseline. The receptors here all came from a person between 25 and 79 years old with non-small cell lung cancer.

The rearrangement joins TRBV10-3 to TRBJ1-5; no clear D gene. Trimming removed 7 bases at V and 0 bases at J, with 7 bases between. From germline, CDR1 is ENHRY and CDR2 SYGVKD. CDR3 size: 13 residues. CDR3 nucleotide sequence: TGTGCCATCACGTCCAGTAGCAATCAGCCCCAGCATTTT. Translation: CAITSSSNQPQHF.

V gene TRBV6-9 combines with J gene TRBJ2-3; D may be TRBD1 or TRBD2 (5 bases each). Looked up from germline, CDR1 is MNHGY and CDR2 is SVAAGI. The CDR3 has 16 residues. V was shortened by 2 bases and J by 1 base, with 13 bases between the two germline ends. The CDR3 reads CASSYTGAQGTDTQYF. The CDR3 coding sequence is TGTGCCAGCAGTTATACCGGGGCCCAGGGCACAGATACGCAGTATTTT.

This clone has a handful of counts. V usage is TRBV9 and J usage is TRBJ1-1, with 10 bases matching TRBD1. The trim removed 4 bases at V and 5 bases at J, leaving 5 bases unmatched. Germline V gives CDR1 SGDLS, CDR2 YYNGEE. This CDR3 contains 14 residues. The CDR3 DNA follows: TGTGCCAGCAGCTCGGGACAGGGGAGGACTGAAGCTTTCTTT. Residues: CASSSGQGRTEAFF.

The chain is built from TRBV19 and TRBJ1-4; no reliable D call. Germline-derived CDR1 and CDR2 are LNHDA and SQIVND (reference sequence). The CDR3 has 11 amino acids. V lost 3 bases and J 8 bases, leaving 4 bases between the germline ends. CDR3 region: CASSIREKLFF. CDR3 DNA: TGTGCCAGTAGTATCCGAGAAAAACTGTTTTTT.

The chain has TRBV12-5 and TRBJ1-1; D not resolved. The length of the CDR3 is 12 residues. Germline CDR1 and CDR2: LGHNT and FRNRAP. V dropped 0 bases and J dropped 4 bases, with 3 bases sitting between them. This CDR3 reads CASGLVGTEAFF. The CDR3 DNA sequence: TGTGCTAGTGGTTTGGTGGGCACTGAAGCTTTCTTT. Based on the CDR3 plus reference TRBV12-5 and TRBJ1-1, the full variable domain is DARVTQTPRHKVTEMGQEVTMRCQPILGHNTVFWYRQTMMQGLELLAYFRNRAPLDDSGMPKDRFSAEMPDATLATLKIQPSEPRDSAVYFCASGLVGTEAFFGQGTRLTVV.

This clone was counted a few times. V and J are TRBV24-1 and TRBJ1-6; D is possibly TRBD1 (5 bases). The V end was cut by 1 base, the J end by 9 bases, with 12 bases between. This CDR3 is 15 amino acids long. The germline V gene has CDR1 KGHDR and CDR2 SFDVKD. The CDR3 loop reads CATSDLRQGCSPLHF. CDR3 DNA sequence: TGTGCCACCAGTGATTTAAGGCAGGGATGTTCACCCCTCCACTTT.

The chain employs TRBV4-2 and TRBJ2-4, with D maybe TRBD2 (5 bases). Germline V gene lookup returns CDR1 LGHNA and CDR2 YNFKEQ. The CDR3 is made up of 11 amino acids. V was clipped by 4 bases and J by 14 bases, with 12 bases between them. The CDR3 DNA reads TGTGCCAGCAGCCCATGGACGGGGAAGTACTTC. This sequence encodes CASSPWTGKYF.

Here the CDR3 reads CVRSPFTDTDTQYF. The CDR3 coding sequence is TGTGTCAGAAGCCCATTCACAGACACAGATACGCAGTATTTT. This chain links TRBV7-5 with TRBJ2-3; the D call TRBD1 from the table was never checked on the DNA. TRBV7-5 is noted as a pseudogene. This CDR3 region has 14 residues.

The gene calls are TRBV7-9 and TRBJ2-3; D not resolved. Trimming cost V 5 bases and J 3 bases, with 15 bases left between them. Germline-derived CDR1 and CDR2 are SEHNR and FQNEAQ (reference sequence). The CDR3 length is 15 residues. The CDR3 region has the DNA TGTGCCAGCAGCCCCCTAAGCGTGGAGACAGATACGCAGTATTTT. Translated, it gives CASSPLSVETDTQYF.

Comment on this clone: A read error is possible here, since a much larger clone lies one base away. Other DNA sequences from this sample encode an identical CDR3 as well. The J gene is TRBJ1-2, the V gene TRBV3-1 (or the pseudogene TRBV3-2); no definite D call. In germline, CDR1 is LGHDT, CDR2 YNNKEL (reference sequence). V lost 3 bases, J lost 0 bases, and 8 bases lay in between. CDR3 length: 14 amino acids. CDR3 nucleotides: TGTGCCAGCAGCCAGTTCATAGCTAACTATGGCTACACCTTC. Amino acids: CASSQFIANYGYTF.

The chain couples TRBV27 to TRBJ1-2, with 9 bases aligning to TRBD1. V gave up 2 bases and J gave up 0 bases; unmatched junction bases: 7. From germline, CDR1 is MNHEY and CDR2 SMNVEV (reference sequence). This CDR3 is built from 17 residues. CDR3 sequence reads: CASSLPPTGGTNYGYTF. The CDR3 DNA reads as TGTGCCAGCAGTTTACCCCCGACAGGGGGGACTAACTATGGCTACACCTTC.

This clone was found a few times. V gene TRBV19 combines with J gene TRBJ2-2; TRBD1 matches at 8 bases. With V trimmed by 2 bases and J by 7 bases, 12 bases remained unmatched. Germline V CDR1 and CDR2: LNHDA, SQIVND (reference sequence). The length of the CDR3 is 17 residues. The CDR3, as DNA: TGTGCCAGTAGTATACCAGGGGGCTTTGTGTCCAACGGGGAGCTGTTTTTT. It is translated as CASSIPGGFVSNGELFF.

V and J are TRBV5-1 and TRBJ1-4, with TRBD1 as a possible D gene (5 bases). With 4 bases removed from V and 6 bases from J, the gap between germline ends came to 13 bases. Germline CDR1 and CDR2: SGHRS and YFSETQ. The length of the CDR3 is 14 residues. CDR3 nucleotide sequence: TGCGCCAGCAGCAGGGACGAGGGGTATGAAAAACTGTTTTTT. As protein: CASSRDEGYEKLFF. The full variable domain, rest sourced from reference TRBV5-1 and TRBJ1-4, is KAGVTQTPRYLIKTRGQQVTLSCSPISGHRSVSWYQQTPGQGLQFLFEYFSETQRNKGNFPGRFSGRQFSNSRSEMNVSTLELGDSALYLCASSRDEGYEKLFFGSGTQLSVL.

The V and J genes are TRBV4-1 and TRBJ2-1; TRBD2 might be the D (5 bases). The CDR3 is 17 amino acids. Germline V gene lookup returns CDR1 MGHRA and CDR2 YSYEKL. Trimming removed 4 bases from V and 8 bases from J, with 24 bases in between. The CDR3, as DNA: TGCGCCAGCAGCCCGCTCGCTGCTAGCCAAGGGAGCGATGAGCAGTTCTTC. As protein: CASSPLAASQGSDEQFF.

The chain couples TRBV5-1 to TRBJ2-1; 12 bases line up with TRBD2. This CDR3 is built from 16 residues. Germline trimming cut 3 bases from V and 6 bases from J; bases unmatched to any gene: 7. Germline lookup yields CDR1 SGHRS and CDR2 YFSETQ. The CDR3 loop reads CASSSQLAGGFNEQFF. CDR3 sequence (DNA): TGCGCCAGCAGCTCCCAACTAGCGGGGGGTTTCAATGAGCAGTTCTTC.

In this sample, this clone turned up a few times. The chain is built from TRBV2 and TRBJ1-5, with 10 nucleotides matching TRBD1. This CDR3 contains 16 residues. Trimming removed 3 bases from V and 4 bases from J; junction bases left unmatched: 6. Germline V gives CDR1 SNHLY, CDR2 FYNNEI. This CDR3 reads CASSEDRGSGNQPQHF. CDR3 DNA sequence: TGTGCCAGCAGTGAGGACAGGGGGAGTGGGAATCAGCCCCAGCATTTT.

The gene calls are TRBV4-3 and TRBJ2-5, with 8 bases matching TRBD2. Germline trimming cut 2 bases from V and 7 bases from J; bases unmatched to any gene: 9. This CDR3 spans 15 amino acids. CDR1 and CDR2 from the germline V gene are LGHNA and YSLEER. The CDR3 spells CASSQSAGGHGTQYF. The CDR3 DNA is TGCGCCAGCAGCCAATCTGCGGGGGGCCATGGGACCCAGTACTTC.

This clone was detected a few times. CDR3 loop: CASSGEGHAQETQYF. CDR3 DNA: TGCGCCAGCAGCGGGGAGGGACACGCGCAAGAGACCCAGTACTTC. The chain is built from TRBV5-1 and TRBJ2-5, with a tentative D call TRBD2 (7 bases). Germline loops: CDR1 SGHRS, CDR2 YFSETQ. Trimming cost V 4 bases and J 2 bases, with 15 bases left between them. The length of the CDR3 is 15 residues.

DNA of the CDR3: TGTGCCAGCAGCGCGACAGGGGGCGTTTCTAATGAGCAGTTCTTC. It translates to CASSATGGVSNEQFF. The V gene is TRBV9, the J gene TRBJ2-1, with TRBD1 matching over 10 bases. V lost 3 bases to trimming and J lost 7 bases; unmatched junction nucleotides: 7. Germline V gene data show CDR1 as SGDLS and CDR2 as YYNGEE. This CDR3 contains 15 residues.

V and J are TRBV11-2 and TRBJ1-2, with TRBD1 identical over 8 bases. Trimming at V came to 5 bases and at J to 4 bases, leaving 6 bases not matched to a gene. Germline V gene data show CDR1 as SGHAT and CDR2 as FQNNGV. The CDR3 covers 14 residues. This chain's CDR3 is CASSVDRGGYGYTF. The CDR3 DNA reads TGTGCCAGCAGCGTCGACAGGGGAGGCTATGGCTACACCTTC.

The chain is built from TRBV9 and TRBJ1-1, with D possibly TRBD1 on 6 matching bases. The CDR3 loop spans 14 amino acids. V was shortened by 3 bases and J by 3 bases, with 12 bases between the two germline ends. Germline values: CDR1 SGDLS, CDR2 YYNGEE. CDR3 sequence reads: CASSAPGAYTEAFF. The CDR3 DNA reads as TGTGCCAGCAGCGCGCCAGGGGCCTACACTGAAGCTTTCTTT. The entire variable domain, with the rest obtained from reference TRBV9 and TRBJ1-1, is as follows: DSGVTQTPKHLITATGQRVTLRCSPRSGDLSVYWYQQSLDQGLQFLIQYYNGEERAKGNILERFSAQQFPDLHSELNLSSLELGDSALYFCASSAPGAYTEAFFGQGTRLTVV.

The chain links TRBV7-6 to TRBJ2-2; 8 bases fit TRBD2. The V gene's germline CDR1 is SGHVS and CDR2 FNYEAQ. J was trimmed by 5 bases and V by 2 bases; bases with no gene match: 16. The CDR3 consists of 19 residues. CDR3 DNA sequence: TGTGCCAGCAGCTTATTGTGGAATAGCGGGACCTCCCCGACCGGGGAGCTGTTTTTT. Protein sequence: CASSLLWNSGTSPTGELFF.

The chain uses TRBV3-1 (or the pseudogene TRBV3-2) and TRBJ2-1, with D uncertain. V gave up 0 bases and J gave up 5 bases, with 8 bases separating them. The length of the CDR3 is 14 residues. The germline CDR1 and CDR2 sequences are LGHDT and YNNKEL (reference sequence). CDR3 residues: CASSQDMEDNEQFF. The DNA for the CDR3 is TGTGCCAGCAGCCAAGATATGGAAGACAATGAGCAGTTCTTC.

V gene TRBV25-1 combines with J gene TRBJ2-6, with D hard to call. The germline gives CDR1 MGHDK, CDR2 SYGVNS. The CDR3 sequence is 15 residues long. Trimming pared 1 base from V and 1 base from J, leaving 5 bases between. For the CDR3, the DNA is TGTGCCAGCAGTGAATCCCGTTCTGGGGCCAACGTCCTGACTTTC. Residues: CASSESRSGANVLTF.

The chain uses TRBV7-2 and TRBJ2-5; TRBD1 matches at 7 bases. The CDR3 has 14 amino acids. The V segment lost 5 bases and the J segment 5 bases; nucleotides outside the gene matches: 8. The germline gives CDR1 SGHTA, CDR2 FQGNSA. CDR3 in DNA: TGTGCCAGCAGCCCGAACAGGGGTGGGGAGACCCAGTACTTC. Translated, it gives CASSPNRGGETQYF.